The clone carrying this T cell receptor beta chain was seen a single time. In the authors' workflow: Amplification of reference gene primers was used by the study to estimate nucleated cell counts. Profiling relied on immunoSEQ multiplex PCR, and the TCRdb table lists in-frame clones only, not all of them. Clone size and V and J calls were adopted from that table, with D and trimming inferred from the DNA. The sample carries about 180,000 clones, approximately 84% recorded once. Trimming removed 2 bases from V and 13 bases from J, with 9 bases in between. Germline CDR1 reads SNHLY; CDR2 reads FYNNEI. This CDR3 region has 11 residues. This entry comes from a study of blood T cell repertoires in COVID-19. Study at large: Sample material is recorded as cDNA or gDNA derived from T cells, B-cell-depleted T cells, or PBMCs.

This receptor was identified in a man younger than 35 with active or convalescent COVID-19. This sequence joins TRBV2 and TRBJ1-5; D is uncertain. The sample taken for sequencing was peripheral blood. CDR3 coding DNA: TGTGCCAGCAGTGAAAAAACGGTTCAGCATTTT. It codes for CASSEKTVQHF.